The 21 T cell receptor beta chains listed next were all sequenced from one sample in a study of blood T cell repertoires in COVID-19. This table comes from immunoSEQ multiplex PCR, and its TCRdb copy is limited to in-frame clones, with some not included. The data contain roughly 190,000 clones, approximately 86% of them singletons. Sequencing input: peripheral blood. Receptor source: a man in his 70s with acute or convalescent COVID-19.

This clone was counted once. The rearrangement uses TRBV14 and TRBJ2-1; 7 bases are a match to TRBD1. The trim removed 5 bases at V and 7 bases at J, leaving 14 bases unmatched. CDR1 SGHDN and CDR2 FVKESK come from the germline V gene. This CDR3 spans 16 amino acids. DNA of the CDR3: TGTGCCAGCAGCAACAGACCGGGACAGTCGGTGAATGAGCAGTTCTTC. As protein: CASSNRPGQSVNEQFF. The whole variable domain, filled in from reference TRBV14 and TRBJ2-1, reads EAGVTQFPSHSVIEKGQTVTLRCDPISGHDNLYWYRRVMGKEIKFLLHFVKESKQDESGMPNNRFLAERTGGTYSTLKVQPAELEDSGVYFCASSNRPGQSVNEQFFGPGTRLTVL.

The gene calls are TRBV7-3 and TRBJ2-2, with no clear D. The CDR3 extends over 17 amino acids. CDR1 SGHTA and CDR2 FQGTGA come from the germline V gene. The V and J ends lost 5 bases and 8 bases respectively, with 24 bases between them. CDR3 protein: CASSRDLTGWRLGELFF. The CDR3 coding sequence is TGTGCCAGCAGCCGAGACTTAACGGGTTGGCGGTTGGGGGAGCTGTTTTTT. Based on the CDR3 plus reference TRBV7-3 and TRBJ2-2, the full variable domain is GAGVSQTPSNKVTEKGKYVELRCDPISGHTALYWYRQSLGQGPEFLIYFQGTGAADDSGLPNDRFFAVRPEGSVSTLKIQRTERGDSAVYLCASSRDLTGWRLGELFFGEGSRLTVL.

This sequence joins TRBV6-1 and TRBJ2-7; 16 positions match TRBD2. CDR1 is MNHNS and CDR2 is SASEGT in the germline V gene. Unmatched junction bases numbered 11, after V lost 2 bases and J lost 7 bases. The CDR3 sequence is 18 residues long. As DNA, the CDR3 is TGTGCCAGCAGTGAACGGGGACTAGCGGGAGGGACCGGGAGGGAGCAGTACTTC. Its translation: CASSERGLAGGTGREQYF.

This clone was detected once. The chain uses TRBV5-4 and TRBJ2-7; TRBD1 aligns across 7 bases. The CDR3 runs to 14 residues. The V and J ends lost 4 bases and 4 bases, in that order; junction bases with no gene match: 8. The V gene's germline CDR1 is SGHNT and CDR2 YYREEE (reference sequence). CDR3 residues: CASSLGGQSYEQYF. In DNA form, the CDR3 reads TGTGCCAGCAGCCTAGGGGGACAGAGTTACGAGCAGTACTTC.

V gene TRBV30 combines with J gene TRBJ2-1; the D is unclear. The V end was cut by 2 bases, the J end by 3 bases, with 8 bases between. Germline CDR1 GTSNPN, CDR2 SVGIG (reference sequence). CDR3 length: 13 amino acids. The CDR3 DNA reads as TGTGCCTGGAGTCCCAACATCTACAATGAGCAGTTCTTC. Translated, it gives CAWSPNIYNEQFF.

The V and J genes are TRBV27 and TRBJ2-2, with D maybe TRBD2 (6 bases). The CDR3 covers 15 residues. From germline, CDR1 is MNHEY and CDR2 SMNVEV (reference sequence). V was clipped by 7 bases and J by 3 bases, with 15 bases between them. CDR3 bases: TGTGCCAGCAAGAGAGCGGGCCCCGACACCGGGGAGCTGTTTTTT. It yields the protein CASKRAGPDTGELFF.

This sequence joins TRBV5-8 and TRBJ1-1, with 7 bases lining up with TRBD1. J lost 0 bases, V lost 4 bases, and 6 bases had no gene match. CDR3 size: 15 residues. CDR1 and CDR2 (germline): SGHTS, YDEGEE. The CDR3 reads CASSPGQWLNTEAFF. In nucleotides, the CDR3 is TGTGCCAGCAGCCCGGGACAGTGGTTGAACACTGAAGCTTTCTTT.

The chain joins TRBV9 to TRBJ1-3, with a possible D match to TRBD1 (5 bases). The ends were cut back, 3 bases at V and 8 bases at J, with 18 bases in the middle. The CDR3 covers 15 residues. Germline-derived CDR1 and CDR2 are SGDLS and YYNGEE. The CDR3 spells CASSAAPARGDTIYF. The CDR3 coding sequence is TGTGCCAGCAGCGCCGCCCCCGCCCGGGGGGACACCATATATTTT.

The CDR3 sequence: CASSLGGVNEQFF. CDR3 in DNA: TGTGCCAGCAGCTTAGGCGGGGTCAATGAGCAGTTCTTC. This chain connects TRBV7-2 to TRBJ2-1, with a possible D match to TRBD2 (6 bases). Per the germline V gene, CDR1 is SGHTA and CDR2 is FQGNSA. The CDR3 is 13 residues long. The V end was cut by 1 base, the J end by 6 bases, with 7 bases between.

The CDR3 DNA reads as TGTGCCAGCAGCTTTATGGGGGGCTCCTACAATGAGCAGTTCTTC. Translating it yields CASSFMGGSYNEQFF. This chain connects TRBV7-3 to TRBJ2-1, with D possibly TRBD2 on 6 matching bases. Trimming took 3 bases from V and 0 from J, leaving 9 bases between them. The CDR3 covers 15 residues. Germline CDR1 SGHTA, CDR2 FQGTGA.

V and J are TRBV29-1 and TRBJ2-7; D possibly corresponds to TRBD2 (5 bases). Looked up from germline, CDR1 is SQVTM and CDR2 is ANQGSEA. Trimming took 2 bases from V and 0 from J, leaving 5 bases between them. This CDR3 region has 12 residues. The CDR3 loop is CSVELASYEQYF. The CDR3 nucleotides read TGCAGCGTTGAACTAGCCTCCTACGAGCAGTACTTC.

CDR3 nucleotide sequence: TGTGCCAGCCGGCGGGGAGGGAATGAAAAACTGTTTTTT. Its protein is CASRRGGNEKLFF. The J gene is TRBJ1-4, the V gene TRBV27, with unresolved D. V was cut by 8 bases and J by 5 bases, with 12 bases left in between. There are 13 residues in the CDR3. Germline CDR1 is MNHEY and CDR2 is SMNVEV (reference sequence).

This clone occurred once. The rearrangement links TRBV7-2 to TRBJ2-3; D not certain. The CDR3 sequence is 15 residues long. CDR1 is SGHTA, CDR2 FQGNSA, per germline. Trimming took 1 base from V and 6 from J, leaving 14 bases between them. The CDR3 sequence: CASSLGLTTEDTQYF. In nucleotides, the CDR3 is TGTGCCAGCAGCTTAGGCTTAACCACCGAGGATACGCAGTATTTT. The entire variable domain, with the rest obtained from reference TRBV7-2 and TRBJ2-3, is as follows: GAGVSQSPSNKVTEKGKDVELRCDPISGHTALYWYRQSLGQGLEFLIYFQGNSAPDKSGLPSDRFSAERTGGSVSTLTIQRTQQEDSAVYLCASSLGLTTEDTQYFGPGTRLTVL.

The rearrangement uses TRBV25-1 and TRBJ2-2; 9 positions match TRBD1. This CDR3 region has 16 residues. The V segment lost 3 bases and the J segment 6 bases; nucleotides outside the gene matches: 8. Per the germline V gene, CDR1 is MGHDK and CDR2 is SYGVNS. The CDR3 DNA reads TGTGCCAGCAGTGATACAGGGGGCCCATCCCCCGGGGAGCTGTTTTTT. It codes for CASSDTGGPSPGELFF.

The CDR3 nucleotides are TGTGCCAGCAGCCAAGATCGACCCAGGGAAAAAGACGAGCAGTACTTC. It encodes CASSQDRPREKDEQYF. The rearrangement joins TRBV3-1 (or the pseudogene TRBV3-2) to TRBJ2-7; a weak D match, TRBD1 (5 bases). Looked up from germline, CDR1 is LGHDT and CDR2 is YNNKEL (reference sequence). Deletions cut 0 bases from V and 5 bases from J, with 17 bases between. The CDR3 contains 16 residues.

The chain uses TRBV11-3 and TRBJ2-3; 8 bases match TRBD1. V gave up 3 bases and J gave up 6 bases; unmatched junction bases: 8. Germline CDR1 is SGHNT and CDR2 is YENEEA. The CDR3 covers 15 residues. The CDR3 here is CASSFTAGGMDTQYF. CDR3 nucleotide sequence: TGTGCCAGCAGCTTCACGGCAGGGGGCATGGATACGCAGTATTTT.

The chain combines TRBV10-3 with TRBJ1-3, with D unclear. There are 15 residues in the CDR3. V shed 0 bases and J shed 2 bases, with 8 bases lying between them. CDR1 is ENHRY, CDR2 SYGVKD, per germline. The CDR3 DNA reads TGTGCCATCAGTGAGTCGAGGGCCGCTGGAAACACCATATATTTT. Translated, it gives CAISESRAAGNTIYF.

This chain uses TRBV7-9 with TRBJ1-5, with D perhaps TRBD1 (6 bases). Germline CDR1 SEHNR, CDR2 FQNEAQ (reference sequence). V dropped 1 base and J dropped 6 bases, with 13 bases sitting between them. The CDR3 runs 15 residues. Here the CDR3 reads CASSLGAGVSQPQHF. CDR3 DNA: TGTGCCAGCAGCTTAGGGGCAGGGGTAAGTCAGCCCCAGCATTTT.

The chain links TRBV6-6 to TRBJ2-5; a weak D match, TRBD2 (7 bases). CDR1 and CDR2 from the germline V gene are MNHNY and SVGAGI (reference sequence). The CDR3 length is 13 residues. V was pared by 5 bases and J by 5 bases, with 12 bases between. The CDR3 region is CASSRGGGETQYF. DNA of the CDR3: TGTGCCAGCAGTAGGGGGGGAGGGGAGACCCAGTACTTC.

The V call is TRBV3-1 (or the pseudogene TRBV3-2), the J call TRBJ2-7; 7 bases map to TRBD2. Germline values: CDR1 LGHDT, CDR2 YNNKEL (reference sequence). There are 14 residues in the CDR3. The ends lost 0 bases at V and 6 bases at J; junction bases unmatched: 5. CDR3 residues: CASSQDIGGGEQYF. Written as DNA, the CDR3 is TGTGCCAGCAGCCAAGACATCGGCGGGGGCGAGCAGTACTTC.

The chain joins TRBV6-5 to TRBJ1-4, with 8 nucleotides matching TRBD1. CDR3 length equals 14 residues. CDR1 is MNHEY, CDR2 SVGAGI, per germline. The trim removed 7 bases at V and 10 bases at J, leaving 11 bases unmatched. DNA of the CDR3: TGTGCCAGCACCCCAGACAGGGGTAGCGGAAAACTGTTTTTT. This translates into CASTPDRGSGKLFF.